The 2 T cell receptor beta chains in this list originate from one sample, sequenced in a study of STAT5B mutations in CD4+ large granular lymphocyte leukemia. Data came from immunoSEQ multiplex PCR; TCRdb stores just in-frame clones and leaves some out. The sample lists over 450 clones, roughly two thirds occurring once. Sequences were obtained from PBMCs. The receptor source for this set is a woman over 75 with CD4+ T-cell large granular lymphocyte leukemia.

The gene calls are TRBV2 and TRBJ2-3; no clear D. This CDR3 has 13 amino acids. Germline loops: CDR1 SNHLY, CDR2 FYNNEI. V lost 2 bases, J lost 6 bases, and 9 bases lay in between. CDR3 sequence: CASSELDVDTQYF. CDR3 DNA: TGTGCCAGCAGTGAACTCGACGTGGATACGCAGTATTTT.

This clone has just one count. The chain uses TRBV6-1 and TRBJ2-7; D is undetermined. Trimming took 6 bases from V and 0 from J, leaving 6 bases between them. The CDR3 is made up of 12 amino acids. CDR1 is MNHNS and CDR2 is SASEGT in the germline V gene. The chain's CDR3 is CASRLDSYEQYF. In DNA, the CDR3 is TGTGCCAGCAGATTGGACTCCTACGAGCAGTACTTC.